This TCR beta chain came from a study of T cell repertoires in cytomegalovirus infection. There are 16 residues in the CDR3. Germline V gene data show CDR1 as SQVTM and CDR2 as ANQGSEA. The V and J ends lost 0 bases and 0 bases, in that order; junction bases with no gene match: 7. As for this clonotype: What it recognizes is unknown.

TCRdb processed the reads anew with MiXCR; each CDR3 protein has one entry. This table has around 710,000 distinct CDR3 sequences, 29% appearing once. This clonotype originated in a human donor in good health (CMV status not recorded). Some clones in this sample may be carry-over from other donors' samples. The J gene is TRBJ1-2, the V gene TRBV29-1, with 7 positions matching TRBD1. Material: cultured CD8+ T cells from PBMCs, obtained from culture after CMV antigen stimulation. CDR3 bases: TGCAGCGTTGAAGATGATAGGACAGGCGCTAACTATGGCTACACCTTC. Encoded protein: CSVEDDRTGANYGYTF.